The text below deals with one T cell receptor (beta chain). The sample is drawn from a study of early T cells in non-severe SARS-CoV-2 infection. This CDR3 contains 16 residues. V lost 6 bases and J 0 bases, leaving 12 bases between the germline ends. The germline CDR1 and CDR2 sequences are MNHEY and SVGAGI. A single record per CDR3 protein comes from TCRdb applying MiXCR to the 5' RACE reads. The data show roughly 29,000 distinct CDR3 sequences, approximately 4.6% seen once. Sequencing used whole blood. The J gene is TRBJ2-6, the V gene TRBV6-5; weak D call: TRBD1 (6 bases). This clonotype originated in an adult who was a healthcare worker with PCR-confirmed SARS-CoV-2 infection or an uninfected control (not recorded which). This CDR3 is CASSPDRISGANVLTF. DNA of the CDR3: TGTGCCAGCAGCCCGGACAGAATCTCTGGGGCCAACGTCCTGACTTTC.